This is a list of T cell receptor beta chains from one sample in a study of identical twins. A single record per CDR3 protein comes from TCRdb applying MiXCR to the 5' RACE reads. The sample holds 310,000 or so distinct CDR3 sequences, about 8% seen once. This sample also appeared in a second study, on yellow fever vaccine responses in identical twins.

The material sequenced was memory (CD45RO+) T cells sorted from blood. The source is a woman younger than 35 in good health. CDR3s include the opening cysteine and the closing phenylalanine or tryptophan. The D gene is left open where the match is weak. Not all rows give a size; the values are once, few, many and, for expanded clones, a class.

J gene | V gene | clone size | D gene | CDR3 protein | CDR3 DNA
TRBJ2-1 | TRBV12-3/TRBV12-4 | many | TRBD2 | CASTPMAGGYNEQFF | TGTGCCAGCACCCCGATGGCGGGAGGGTACAATGAGCAGTTCTTC
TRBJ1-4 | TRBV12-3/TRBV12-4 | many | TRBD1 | CASSGGGGKLFF | TGTGCCAGCAGCGGAGGGGGCGGAAAACTGTTTTTT
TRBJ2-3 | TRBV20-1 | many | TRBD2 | CSARDASGVPGTDTQYF | TGCAGTGCTAGAGATGCAAGCGGGGTCCCTGGCACAGATACGCAGTATTTT
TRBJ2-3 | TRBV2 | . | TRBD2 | CASTSGLGLAGDTQYF | TGTGCCAGCACCTCCGGGCTTGGACTAGCGGGTGATACGCAGTATTTT
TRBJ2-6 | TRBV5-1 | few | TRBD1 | CASSPFGQGQSGANVLTF | TGCGCCAGCAGCCCCTTCGGACAGGGCCAATCTGGGGCCAACGTCCTGACTTTC
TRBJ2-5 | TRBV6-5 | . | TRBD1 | CASSYRQGVFQETQYF | TGTGCCAGCAGTTACCGCCAGGGGGTCTTCCAAGAGACCCAGTACTTC
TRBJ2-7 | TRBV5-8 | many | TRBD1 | CASSLPGTGVGEQYF | TGTGCCAGCAGCTTGCCCGGGACAGGGGTGGGCGAGCAGTACTTC
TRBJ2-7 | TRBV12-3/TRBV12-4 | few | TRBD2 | CASSIGRLAGRRNEQYF | TGTGCCAGCAGTATCGGCCGACTAGCGGGAAGGCGGAACGAGCAGTACTTC
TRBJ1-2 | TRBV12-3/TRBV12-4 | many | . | CASSSRTAGYTF | TGTGCCAGCAGTTCCCGGACTGCTGGCTACACCTTC
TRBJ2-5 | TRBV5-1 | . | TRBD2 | CASSYIAGGETQYF | TGCGCCAGCAGCTATATAGCGGGGGGAGAGACCCAGTACTTC
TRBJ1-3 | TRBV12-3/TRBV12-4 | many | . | CASSLSGGNTIYF | TGTGCCAGCAGTTTAAGCGGGGGAAACACCATATATTTT
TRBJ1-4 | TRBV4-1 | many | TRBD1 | CASSQSGQGGEKLFF | TGCGCCAGCAGCCAATCGGGACAGGGGGGTGAAAAACTGTTTTTT
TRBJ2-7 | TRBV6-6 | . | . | CASMGRFEQYF | TGTGCCAGCATGGGTAGATTCGAGCAGTACTTC
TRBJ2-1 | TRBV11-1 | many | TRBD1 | CASSTGRSGTGGYNEQFF | TGTGCCAGCAGCACAGGAAGGTCTGGGACAGGGGGTTACAATGAGCAGTTCTTC
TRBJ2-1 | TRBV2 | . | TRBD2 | CASRRLAGGTGSYNEQFF | TGTGCCAGCAGGAGACTAGCGGGGGGAACCGGCTCCTACAATGAGCAGTTCTTC
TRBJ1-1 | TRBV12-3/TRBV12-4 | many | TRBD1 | CASRGQAYTEAFF | TGTGCCAGCAGGGGACAGGCCTACACTGAAGCTTTCTTT
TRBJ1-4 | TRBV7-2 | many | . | CASSHPGGGEKLFF | TGTGCCAGCAGCCACCCGGGTGGGGGTGAAAAACTGTTTTTT
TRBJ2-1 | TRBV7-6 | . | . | CASNLIGGGGYEQFF | TGTGCCAGCAACTTAATTGGGGGGGGCGGCTATGAGCAGTTCTTC
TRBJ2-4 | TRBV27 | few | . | CASSFVDGAKNIQYF | TGTGCCAGCAGTTTTGTGGACGGGGCCAAAAACATTCAGTACTTC
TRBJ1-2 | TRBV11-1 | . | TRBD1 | CASSQGQDYGYTF | TGTGCCAGCAGCCAGGGACAGGACTATGGCTACACCTTC
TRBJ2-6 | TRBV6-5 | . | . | CASSYQTGPSGANVLTF | TGTGCCAGCAGTTACCAAACAGGTCCCTCTGGGGCCAACGTCCTGACTTTC
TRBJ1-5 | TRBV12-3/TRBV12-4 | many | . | CASSWGGQPQHF | TGTGCCAGCAGTTGGGGGGGACAGCCCCAGCATTTT
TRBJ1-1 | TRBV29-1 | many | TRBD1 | CSVFTGGSEAFF | TGCAGCGTTTTCACAGGGGGTTCTGAAGCTTTCTTT
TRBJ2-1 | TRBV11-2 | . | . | CASSLGIAYEQFF | TGTGCCAGCAGCTTAGGGATAGCGTATGAGCAGTTCTTC
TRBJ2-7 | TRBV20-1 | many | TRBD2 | CSARDGGGLYEQYF | TGCAGTGCTAGAGATGGGGGAGGGCTATACGAGCAGTACTTC
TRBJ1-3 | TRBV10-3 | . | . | CAISESDGVSGNTIYF | TGTGCCATCAGTGAGTCTGACGGGGTCTCTGGAAACACCATATATTTT
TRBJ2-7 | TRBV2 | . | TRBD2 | CASSEELAWYEQYF | TGTGCCAGCAGTGAGGAACTAGCGTGGTACGAGCAGTACTTC
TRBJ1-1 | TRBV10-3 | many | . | CAIRHENTEAFF | TGTGCCATCAGACACGAGAACACTGAAGCTTTCTTT
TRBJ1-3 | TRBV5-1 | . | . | CASSLGDVLSGNTIYF | TGCGCCAGCAGCTTGGGTGACGTCCTCTCTGGAAACACCATATATTTT
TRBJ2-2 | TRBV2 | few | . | CASRSLGNTGELFF | TGTGCCAGCAGATCCCTAGGAAACACCGGGGAGCTGTTTTTT
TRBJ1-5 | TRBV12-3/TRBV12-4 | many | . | CASSWTSGQPQHF | TGTGCCAGCAGTTGGACCTCCGGTCAGCCCCAGCATTTT
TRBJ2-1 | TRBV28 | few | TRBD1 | CASTLPGGRSIIEQFF | TGTGCCAGCACCCTTCCAGGGGGAAGGTCAATAATTGAGCAGTTCTTC
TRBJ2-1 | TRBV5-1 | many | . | CASSLGAAYNEQFF | TGCGCCAGCAGCTTGGGGGCTGCCTACAATGAGCAGTTCTTC
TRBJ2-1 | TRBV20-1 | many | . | CSARGAGGSHNEQFF | TGCAGTGCTAGAGGAGCTGGGGGTTCCCACAATGAGCAGTTCTTC
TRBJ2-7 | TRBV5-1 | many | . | CASSLETPGPRVSYEQYF | TGCGCCAGCAGCTTGGAAACTCCGGGACCCAGGGTATCCTACGAGCAGTACTTC
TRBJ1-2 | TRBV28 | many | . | CASSPGAAYGYTF | TGTGCCAGCAGCCCCGGGGCCGCATATGGCTACACCTTC
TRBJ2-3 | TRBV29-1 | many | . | CSVGPASKSTDTQYF | TGCAGCGTGGGCCCGGCTAGCAAAAGCACAGATACGCAGTATTTT
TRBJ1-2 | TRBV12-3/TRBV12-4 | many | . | CASSIEEGYGYTF | TGTGCCAGCAGTATCGAGGAGGGCTATGGCTACACCTTC
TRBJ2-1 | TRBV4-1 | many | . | CASSQGRASSYNEQFF | TGCGCCAGCAGCCAAGGGAGGGCAAGCTCCTACAATGAGCAGTTCTTC
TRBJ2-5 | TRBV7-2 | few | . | CASSPRGSSQETQYF | TGTGCCAGCAGCCCCCGGGGGTCATCTCAAGAGACCCAGTACTTC
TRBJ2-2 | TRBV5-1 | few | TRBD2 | CASSWTSGNLGELFF | TGCGCCAGCAGCTGGACTAGCGGGAATCTCGGGGAGCTGTTTTTT
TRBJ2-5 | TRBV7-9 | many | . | CASSPITGSFQETQYF | TGTGCCAGCAGCCCGATAACCGGGAGTTTCCAAGAGACCCAGTACTTC
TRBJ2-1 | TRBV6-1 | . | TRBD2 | CASSPGSGGPNEQFF | TGTGCCAGCAGTCCGGGATCGGGGGGGCCTAATGAGCAGTTCTTC
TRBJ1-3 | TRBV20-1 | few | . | CSARDFRSGNTIYF | TGCAGTGCTAGAGATTTCAGGTCTGGAAACACCATATATTTT
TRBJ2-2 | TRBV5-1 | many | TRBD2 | CASSLLTTSGRAGELFF | TGCGCCAGCAGCTTGTTAACGACTAGCGGGAGGGCCGGGGAGCTGTTTTTT
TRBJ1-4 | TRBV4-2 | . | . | CASSQDTGMNEKLFF | TGTGCCAGCAGCCAAGATACCGGGATGAATGAAAAACTGTTTTTT
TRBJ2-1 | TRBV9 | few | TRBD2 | CASSRLAGGSYNEQFF | TGTGCCAGCAGCAGACTAGCGGGGGGCTCCTACAATGAGCAGTTCTTC
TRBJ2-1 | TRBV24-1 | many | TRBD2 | CATSDSKVTSGSSYNEQFF | TGTGCCACCAGTGATTCGAAAGTGACTAGCGGGAGCTCCTACAATGAGCAGTTCTTC
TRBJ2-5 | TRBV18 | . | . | CASSYMRETQYF | TGTGCCAGCTCGTACATGAGAGAGACCCAGTACTTC
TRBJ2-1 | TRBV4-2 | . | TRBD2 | CASSQATSGGYNEQFF | TGTGCCAGCAGCCAAGCTACTAGCGGGGGATACAATGAGCAGTTCTTC
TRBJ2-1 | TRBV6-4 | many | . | CASSETEFNEQFF | TGTGCCAGCAGTGAGACGGAGTTCAATGAGCAGTTCTTC
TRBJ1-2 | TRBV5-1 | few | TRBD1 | CASSLNTGTGMDGYTF | TGCGCCAGCAGCCTTAATACCGGGACAGGGATGGATGGCTACACCTTC
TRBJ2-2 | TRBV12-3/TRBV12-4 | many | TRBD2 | CASLGAGLAGGTGELFF | TGTGCCAGTCTCGGAGCGGGGCTAGCGGGGGGAACCGGGGAGCTGTTTTTT
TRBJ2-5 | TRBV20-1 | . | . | CSARGGDEIETQYF | TGCAGTGCTAGAGGGGGGGACGAGATTGAGACCCAGTACTTC
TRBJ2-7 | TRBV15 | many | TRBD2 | CATSRGAGTSGKYEQYF | TGTGCCACCAGCAGAGGTGCAGGGACTAGCGGGAAATACGAGCAGTACTTC
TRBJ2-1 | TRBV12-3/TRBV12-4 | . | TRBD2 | CASSLFPSGGYNEQFF | TGTGCCAGCAGTTTGTTTCCTAGCGGGGGCTACAATGAGCAGTTCTTC
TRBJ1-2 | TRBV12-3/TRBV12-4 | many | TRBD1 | CASSLRVAGGYYGYTF | TGTGCCAGCAGTTTAAGGGTGGCAGGGGGATACTATGGCTACACCTTC
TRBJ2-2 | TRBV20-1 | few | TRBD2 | CSARDGLAGGLESGELFF | TGCAGTGCTAGAGACGGACTAGCGGGGGGGCTTGAGTCCGGGGAGCTGTTTTTT
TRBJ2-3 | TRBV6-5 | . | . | CASSYSLAQSTDTQYF | TGTGCCAGCAGTTACTCCTTGGCGCAGTCCACAGATACGCAGTATTTT
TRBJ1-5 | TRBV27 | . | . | CASRRTGDQPQHF | TGTGCCAGCAGACGAACGGGGGATCAGCCCCAGCATTTT